This TCR beta chain originates from a study of cytomegalovirus exposure and HLA in healthy donors. J lost 6 bases, V lost 4 bases, and 5 bases had no gene match. Germline CDR1 is LNHDA and CDR2 is SQIVND (reference sequence). CDR3 size: 14 residues. PCR primers comprised 60 Vbeta and 13 Jbeta primers. The method was immunoSEQ multiplex PCR; TCRdb's version includes in-frame clones alone and lacks a portion of them. The listing contains approximately 150,000 clones. The TCR comes from a woman aged 35 to 49 in good health and CMV-seronegative. This chain uses TRBV19 with TRBJ2-1; 8 nucleotides line up with TRBD1. Sequenced sample: PBMCs. The CDR3 DNA follows: TGTGCCAGTAGTACCACAGGGGGACGCAATGAGCAGTTCTTC. Protein sequence: CASSTTGGRNEQFF.